One and the same sample provided the 23 T cell receptor beta chains below, sequenced in a study of Tregs in tolerant kidney transplant recipients. Produced via immunoSEQ multiplex PCR; TCRdb's table is partial and in-frame only. The data hold about 120,000 clones, with 85% to 95% observed a single time. Sequencing was carried out using CD4+ T cells from blood. The receptor source for this set is a human donor in good health.

CDR3 coding DNA: TGCAGCGCCGAGGGACTAGCGGGGGGGCGTCTACGGAATGAGCAGTTCTTC. It is translated as CSAEGLAGGRLRNEQFF. The rearrangement joins TRBV29-1 to TRBJ2-1; 16 bases align to TRBD2. Germline V lookup: CDR1 SQVTM, CDR2 ANQGSEA. The CDR3 has 17 residues. With V trimmed by 7 bases and J by 7 bases, 13 bases remained unmatched.

The V call is TRBV20-1, the J call TRBJ2-7; D unclear. This CDR3 contains 9 residues. Trimming pared 8 bases from V and 5 bases from J, leaving 7 bases between. CDR1 is DFQATT, CDR2 SNEGSKA, per germline (reference sequence). In nucleotides, the CDR3 is TGCAGTTTAGGAGACGAGCAGTACTTC. This gives the protein CSLGDEQYF.

The gene calls are TRBV18 and TRBJ1-2, with D maybe TRBD1 (5 bases). The CDR3 runs 13 residues. The germline V gene has CDR1 KGHSH and CDR2 LQKENI. V lost 5 bases and J lost 4, with 11 bases in between. CDR3 in DNA: TGTGCCAGCTCAACCCAGGGCCTCTATGGCTACACCTTC. Protein product: CASSTQGLYGYTF.

The rearrangement links TRBV4-1 to TRBJ1-2; D is undetermined. CDR1 and CDR2 (germline): MGHRA, YSYEKL. CDR3 length equals 13 residues. Trimming stripped 0 bases from V and 3 bases from J, with 5 bases between. DNA of the CDR3: TGCGCCAGCAGCCAAGACGGAGACTATGGCTACACCTTC. Its protein product is CASSQDGDYGYTF.

The chain joins TRBV6-4 to TRBJ1-2; D remains unclear. The CDR3 is 16 amino acids. V lost 0 bases and J 3 bases, leaving 14 bases between the germline ends. Germline V gene data show CDR1 as MRHNA and CDR2 as SNTAGT. The CDR3 DNA reads TGTGCCAGCAGTGACTCCGGCTACCTGGTCGACTATGGCTACACCTTC. Translation: CASSDSGYLVDYGYTF.

The chain uses TRBV18 and TRBJ2-3; no definite D call. Trimming took off 1 base at V and 4 bases at J, with 3 bases between the two ends. The germline V gene encodes CDR1 KGHSH and CDR2 LQKENI. The CDR3 loop spans 12 amino acids. The CDR3 is CASSPRADTQYF. The CDR3 bases are TGTGCCAGCTCACCACGTGCAGATACGCAGTATTTT.

This sequence joins TRBV6-5 and TRBJ2-7; either TRBD1 or TRBD2 may fit D (5 bases each). The V end was cut by 6 bases, the J end by 0 bases, with 12 bases between. This CDR3 region has 14 residues. Germline V gives CDR1 MNHEY, CDR2 SVGAGI. The CDR3 DNA is TGTGCCAGCAGACCGGGACCGAGCTCCTACGAGCAGTACTTC. It encodes CASRPGPSSYEQYF.

This clone has just one count. The chain is built from TRBV5-1 and TRBJ2-2; D is tentatively TRBD1 or TRBD2 (5 bases each). The CDR3 totals 15 residues. V shed 5 bases and J shed 4 bases, with 15 bases lying between them. CDR1 SGHRS and CDR2 YFSETQ come from the germline V gene. In nucleotides, the CDR3 is TGCGCCAGCAGAACCGGGACCGGAGGCACCGGGGAGCTGTTTTTT. Translated, it gives CASRTGTGGTGELFF.

V and J are TRBV6-6 and TRBJ2-2, with 10 nucleotides matching TRBD1. Germline V gene data show CDR1 as MNHNY and CDR2 as SVGAGI (reference sequence). Germline trimming cut 5 bases from V and 3 bases from J; bases unmatched to any gene: 6. This CDR3 has 16 residues. CDR3 residues: CASSPGQGTDTGELFF. The CDR3 region has the DNA TGTGCCAGCAGTCCGGGACAGGGGACCGACACCGGGGAGCTGTTTTTT.

This clone was counted once. J is TRBJ1-1 and V is TRBV7-6; no definite D call. With 5 bases removed from V and 0 bases from J, the gap between germline ends came to 13 bases. From germline, CDR1 is SGHVS and CDR2 FNYEAQ. The CDR3 runs to 15 residues. CDR3 bases: TGTGCCAGCAGCCCGAAGAGGACCGTGAACACTGAAGCTTTCTTT. Translating it yields CASSPKRTVNTEAFF. Combining the CDR3 with reference TRBV7-6 and TRBJ1-1 gives the whole variable domain GAGVSQSPRYKVTKRGQDVALRCDPISGHVSLYWYRQALGQGPEFLTYFNYEAQQDKSGLPNDRFSAERPEGSISTLTIQRTEQRDSAMYRCASSPKRTVNTEAFFGQGTRLTVV.

The genes are TRBV13 and TRBJ2-5; 10 nucleotides align to TRBD1. V shed 2 bases and J 3 bases; nucleotides not matched to a gene: 6. The CDR3 has 16 residues. The germline CDR1 and CDR2 sequences are PRHDT and FYEKMQ (reference sequence). The DNA of the CDR3 is TGTGCCAGCAGCTTATTGGGGACAGGGGCGAAAGAGACCCAGTACTTC. It is translated as CASSLLGTGAKETQYF.

The rearrangement links TRBV11-2 to TRBJ1-2; D might be TRBD1 (5 bases). Looked up from germline, CDR1 is SGHAT and CDR2 is FQNNGV. Trimming shortened V by 4 bases and J by 6 bases, and 24 bases separated the two germline ends. The length of the CDR3 is 17 residues. The chain's CDR3 is CASSSGRARRGPDGYTF. CDR3 in DNA: TGTGCCAGCAGCTCCGGGAGGGCCCGGAGGGGTCCCGATGGCTACACCTTC.

V is TRBV29-1 and J is TRBJ2-5, with no clear D. Germline V gene sequence: CDR1 SQVTM, CDR2 ANQGSEA. The length of the CDR3 is 12 residues. Deletions cut 5 bases from V and 1 base from J, with 8 bases between. The CDR3 bases are TGCAGCGTTTTTAAGGTCCAAGAGACCCAGTACTTC. Protein: CSVFKVQETQYF.

This chain uses TRBV6-1 with TRBJ1-4; no firm D call. The CDR3 sequence is 15 residues long. V dropped 0 bases and J dropped 2 bases, with 7 bases sitting between them. From germline, CDR1 is MNHNS and CDR2 SASEGT. In DNA, the CDR3 is TGTGCCAGCAGTGAAGCGTGGCAGACTAATGAAAAACTGTTTTTT. Protein product: CASSEAWQTNEKLFF.

This chain joins TRBV18 and TRBJ2-7, with TRBD2 as a possible D gene (6 bases). V shed 2 bases and J shed 6 bases, with 11 bases lying between them. Per germline, CDR1 KGHSH and CDR2 LQKENI. The CDR3 extends over 13 amino acids. The CDR3 nucleotides are TGTGCCAGCTCACCAGGAGGGACCTCCGAGCAGTACTTC. Translated: CASSPGGTSEQYF.

In its sample, this clone was seen a few times. The chain joins TRBV19 to TRBJ1-5; TRBD1 aligns across 7 bases. The germline CDR1 and CDR2 sequences are LNHDA and SQIVND (reference sequence). This CDR3 is 15 amino acids long. Trimming removed 7 bases from V and 0 bases from J; junction bases left unmatched: 6. The CDR3 loop reads CASMGRGLSNQPQHF. The CDR3 DNA follows: TGTGCCAGTATGGGGAGGGGGCTTAGCAATCAGCCCCAGCATTTT.

V usage is TRBV30 and J usage is TRBJ1-2; 7 positions match TRBD1. Trimming at V came to 3 bases and at J to 4 bases, leaving 8 bases not matched to a gene. This CDR3 comprises 14 residues. Per the germline V gene, CDR1 is GTSNPN and CDR2 is SVGIG (reference sequence). The CDR3 DNA follows: TGTGCCTGGAGAGGGAACAGGGGCCGCTATGGCTACACCTTC. This encodes CAWRGNRGRYGYTF.

The chain couples TRBV6-4 to TRBJ2-5, with a weak D call TRBD2 (5 bases). In germline, CDR1 is MRHNA, CDR2 SNTAGT. The CDR3 runs to 14 residues. Deletions cut 10 bases from V and 4 bases from J, with 19 bases between. The CDR3 protein is CATSLEAQGETQYF. The CDR3 nucleotides are TGTGCCACCTCGTTGGAGGCCCAAGGAGAGACCCAGTACTTC.

The chain couples TRBV7-6 to TRBJ2-7; 11 bases are shared with TRBD1. The CDR3 loop spans 20 amino acids. CDR1 and CDR2 (germline): SGHVS, FNYEAQ. The junction had 17 bases not matched to a gene; V was cut back by 4 bases and J by 0 bases. The CDR3 spells CASSSSRGQGAQDGSYEQYF. The CDR3 DNA is TGTGCCAGCAGCTCCTCACGCGGACAGGGGGCGCAGGACGGCTCCTACGAGCAGTACTTC. Complete variable domain (other parts from reference TRBV7-6 and TRBJ2-7): GAGVSQSPRYKVTKRGQDVALRCDPISGHVSLYWYRQALGQGPEFLTYFNYEAQQDKSGLPNDRFSAERPEGSISTLTIQRTEQRDSAMYRCASSSSRGQGAQDGSYEQYFGPGTRLTVT.

Here the CDR3 DNA reads TGTGCCAGCAGTGACCCCGGACTAGCGTCTAGCACAGATACGCAGTATTTT. This codes for CASSDPGLASSTDTQYF. The chain joins TRBV25-1 to TRBJ2-3, with 9 bases fitting TRBD2. J lost 0 bases, V lost 3 bases, and 7 bases had no gene match. Per the germline V gene, CDR1 is MGHDK and CDR2 is SYGVNS. The CDR3 is 17 amino acids.

V usage is TRBV12-5 and J usage is TRBJ2-1; D gene unclear. V was clipped by 3 bases and J by 5 bases, with 11 bases between them. The CDR3 length is 14 residues. CDR1 and CDR2 (germline): LGHNT, FRNRAP. The CDR3 loop is CASGLGEPHNEQFF. CDR3 sequence (DNA): TGTGCTAGTGGTTTAGGTGAGCCACACAATGAGCAGTTCTTC.

This clone appeared once. The chain carries TRBV6-1 and TRBJ2-5; 13 positions agree with TRBD2. V lost 2 bases, J lost 2 bases, and 8 bases stayed unmatched. The V gene's germline CDR1 is MNHNS and CDR2 SASEGT. This CDR3 contains 18 residues. The CDR3 reads CASSEWRGLAGQQETQYF. The DNA for the CDR3 is TGTGCCAGCAGTGAATGGAGGGGACTAGCGGGGCAACAAGAGACCCAGTACTTC.

The rearrangement links TRBV30 to TRBJ1-4; 7 bases align to TRBD1. Germline V gives CDR1 GTSNPN, CDR2 SVGIG (reference sequence). There are 14 residues in the CDR3. The trim removed 1 base at V and 2 bases at J, leaving 1 base unmatched. For the CDR3, the DNA is TGTGCCTGGAGTGCGGGACAGACTAATGAAAAACTGTTTTTT. Encoded protein: CAWSAGQTNEKLFF.